This TCR beta chain was sequenced during a study of cytomegalovirus exposure and HLA in healthy donors. This clone was recorded a few times. The CDR3 has 13 amino acids. From germline, CDR1 is SQVTM and CDR2 ANQGSEA. The V gene end was trimmed by 6 bases and the J gene end by 0 bases; junction bases not matched to a gene: 0. Generated by immunoSEQ multiplex PCR, the TCRdb table keeps only in-frame clones and is missing some. This sample has roughly 120,000 clones; 86% occur once, and the top ten carry nearly 5%. This clonotype was obtained from a man aged 18 to 29 in good health and CMV-seronegative. The J gene is TRBJ2-4, the V gene TRBV29-1; TRBD1 agrees at 9 bases. Sample: PBMCs. This CDR3 reads CSVTGGAKNIQYF. DNA for the CDR3: TGCAGCGTGACAGGGGGAGCCAAAAACATTCAGTACTTC.